The rows below give T cell receptor beta chains drawn from one sample of a study of cytomegalovirus exposure and HLA in healthy donors. Data came from immunoSEQ multiplex PCR; TCRdb stores just in-frame clones and leaves some out. The table records approximately 300,000 clones, 75% to 90% of them present only once. Sequenced input: PBMCs. These receptors came from a girl aged 2-9 years in good health and CMV-seronegative. Both conserved end residues are part of each CDR3. The order of the fields is V gene, J gene, D gene, clone size, CDR3 DNA, CDR3 protein. The D gene is left open where the match is weak. Clone sizes are given selectively: once, few, many, or a class where the clone is expanded.

V gene: TRBV6-1; J gene: TRBJ2-6; D gene: .; clone size: .; CDR3 DNA: TGTGCCAGCAGTGCGTCAGGAACTGGGGCCAACGTCCTGACTTTC; CDR3 protein: CASSASGTGANVLTF
V gene: TRBV18; J gene: TRBJ1-1; D gene: .; clone size: .; CDR3 DNA: TGTGCCAGCTCAACACAGGGAAGGAGGACTGAAGCTTTCTTT; CDR3 protein: CASSTQGRRTEAFF
V gene: TRBV6-6; J gene: TRBJ1-5; D gene: .; clone size: .; CDR3 DNA: TGTGCCAGCAGTTACTCGACAGTCATCACCGATCAGCCCCAGCATTTT; CDR3 protein: CASSYSTVITDQPQHF
V gene: TRBV7-9; J gene: TRBJ2-1; D gene: .; clone size: .; CDR3 DNA: TGTGCCAGCAGCTTAGCCTCTGAGCAGTTCTTC; CDR3 protein: CASSLASEQFF
V gene: TRBV5-6; J gene: TRBJ2-6; D gene: .; clone size: .; CDR3 DNA: TGTGCCAGCAGTACCCTTGTCTCGGGATCTGGGGCCAACGTCCTGACTTTC; CDR3 protein: CASSTLVSGSGANVLTF
V gene: TRBV19; J gene: TRBJ1-1; D gene: .; clone size: .; CDR3 DNA: TGTGCCAGTAGTATTATGCCGGGCACTGAAGCTTTCTTT; CDR3 protein: CASSIMPGTEAFF
V gene: TRBV11-1; J gene: TRBJ2-3; D gene: TRBD2; clone size: .; CDR3 DNA: TGTGCCAGCAGCGGACTAGCGGGCTCAGATACGCAGTATTTT; CDR3 protein: CASSGLAGSDTQYF
V gene: TRBV2; J gene: TRBJ1-1; D gene: .; clone size: .; CDR3 DNA: TGTGCCAGCAGTTATTCCGGGACACTGAACACTGAAGCTTTCTTT; CDR3 protein: CASSYSGTLNTEAFF
V gene: TRBV27; J gene: TRBJ2-3; D gene: TRBD2; clone size: .; CDR3 DNA: TGTGCCAGCAGTTTGGAGCGGGGGGGCTGGGATACGCAGTATTTT; CDR3 protein: CASSLERGGWDTQYF
V gene: TRBV28; J gene: TRBJ1-1; D gene: .; clone size: few; CDR3 DNA: TGTGCCAGCAGCCTTCGATCTGTTGCGATGAACACTGAAGCTTTCTTT; CDR3 protein: CASSLRSVAMNTEAFF
V gene: TRBV11-3; J gene: TRBJ1-1; D gene: .; clone size: .; CDR3 DNA: TGTGCCAGCAGCTTAGGGGAGGGTACGGGCACTGAAGCTTTCTTT; CDR3 protein: CASSLGEGTGTEAFF
V gene: TRBV2; J gene: TRBJ2-2; D gene: .; clone size: .; CDR3 DNA: TGTGCCAGCAGACTAGCTTTCGGGGAGCTGTTTTTT; CDR3 protein: CASRLAFGELFF
V gene: TRBV18; J gene: TRBJ1-1; D gene: .; clone size: .; CDR3 DNA: TGTGCCAGCTCACCATGGGGAGTCACTGAAGCTTTCTTT; CDR3 protein: CASSPWGVTEAFF
V gene: TRBV9; J gene: TRBJ1-2; D gene: .; clone size: .; CDR3 DNA: TGTGCCAGCAGCCCCGGAGGCTATGGCTACACCTTC; CDR3 protein: CASSPGGYGYTF
V gene: TRBV27; J gene: TRBJ1-2; D gene: TRBD1; clone size: .; CDR3 DNA: TGTGCCAGCAGTTTGAAGGGGGCAAGCTATGGCTACACCTTC; CDR3 protein: CASSLKGASYGYTF
V gene: TRBV5-5; J gene: TRBJ1-4; D gene: .; clone size: few; CDR3 DNA: TGTGCCAGCAGCCTCTTGGTCGGGTATGATGAAAAACTGTTTTTT; CDR3 protein: CASSLLVGYDEKLFF
V gene: TRBV7-2; J gene: TRBJ2-7; D gene: TRBD1; clone size: .; CDR3 DNA: TGTGCCAGCAGTTTTCCGGGACAGGGGCCGATTTACTACGAGCAGTACTTC; CDR3 protein: CASSFPGQGPIYYEQYF
V gene: TRBV27; J gene: TRBJ2-7; D gene: .; clone size: .; CDR3 DNA: TGTGCCAGCAGTTTATTGGGTCGGACAGCCTACGAGCAGTACTTC; CDR3 protein: CASSLLGRTAYEQYF
V gene: TRBV7-9; J gene: TRBJ1-1; D gene: TRBD1; clone size: .; CDR3 DNA: TGTGCCAGCAGCCCTAGACAGGGGCTTAGTAAAGCTTTCTTT; CDR3 protein: CASSPRQGLSKAFF
V gene: TRBV5-1; J gene: TRBJ1-2; D gene: TRBD1; clone size: .; CDR3 DNA: TGCGCCAGCAGCCTCGGGACAGGGGAAGACTATGGCTACACCTTC; CDR3 protein: CASSLGTGEDYGYTF
V gene: TRBV13; J gene: TRBJ1-1; D gene: .; clone size: .; CDR3 DNA: TGTGCCAGCAGCGTCCAGGTCAGGGACACTGAAGCTTTCTTT; CDR3 protein: CASSVQVRDTEAFF
V gene: TRBV19; J gene: TRBJ1-6; D gene: .; clone size: few; CDR3 DNA: TGTGCCAGCCAAACAGGATTAAATTCACCCCTCCACTTT; CDR3 protein: CASQTGLNSPLHF
V gene: TRBV4-1; J gene: TRBJ2-2; D gene: TRBD1; clone size: .; CDR3 DNA: TGCGCCAGCAGCCGCCGGACAGGGGGACACGGGGAGCTGTTTTTT; CDR3 protein: CASSRRTGGHGELFF
V gene: TRBV9; J gene: TRBJ2-5; D gene: .; clone size: few; CDR3 DNA: TGTGCCAGCAGCGCTCAGGGGAACCAAGAGACCCAGTACTTC; CDR3 protein: CASSAQGNQETQYF
V gene: TRBV7-6; J gene: TRBJ2-2; D gene: .; clone size: .; CDR3 DNA: TGTGCCAGCATCCAGACACCGGGGGACTACACCGGGGAGCTGTTTTTT; CDR3 protein: CASIQTPGDYTGELFF
V gene: TRBV28; J gene: TRBJ1-4; D gene: .; clone size: .; CDR3 DNA: TGTGCCAGCAGGGTGACAGGAACTAATGAAAAACTGTTTTTT; CDR3 protein: CASRVTGTNEKLFF
V gene: TRBV6-1; J gene: TRBJ2-1; D gene: .; clone size: .; CDR3 DNA: TGTGCCAGCATGGGCGGGGGCCCCTACAATGAGCAGTTCTTC; CDR3 protein: CASMGGGPYNEQFF
V gene: TRBV5-1; J gene: TRBJ2-1; D gene: .; clone size: once; CDR3 DNA: TGCGCCAGCAGCCCAACGGGGGACAATGAGCAGTTCTTC; CDR3 protein: CASSPTGDNEQFF
V gene: TRBV6-5; J gene: TRBJ2-7; D gene: TRBD1; clone size: .; CDR3 DNA: TGTGCCAGCAGTCACCCCGACAGGGTGGAACAGTACTTC; CDR3 protein: CASSHPDRVEQYF
V gene: TRBV5-4; J gene: TRBJ2-7; D gene: .; clone size: .; CDR3 DNA: TGTGCCAGCAGCTCAAGCTACAGGTTTCACGAGCAGTACTTC; CDR3 protein: CASSSSYRFHEQYF
V gene: TRBV27; J gene: TRBJ2-7; D gene: TRBD2; clone size: .; CDR3 DNA: TGTGCCAGCAGTTCACTAGCGGGAGGTAGCTACGAGCAGTACTTC; CDR3 protein: CASSSLAGGSYEQYF
V gene: TRBV10-3; J gene: TRBJ1-2; D gene: .; clone size: .; CDR3 DNA: TGTGCCATCAGTGAGTCTAGCACAGGACGGATTGATGGCTACACCTTC; CDR3 protein: CAISESSTGRIDGYTF
V gene: TRBV29-1; J gene: TRBJ1-4; D gene: TRBD1; clone size: .; CDR3 DNA: TGCAGCGCCCGGGCGTGGGCGGAGGGGGCATATGAAAAACTGTTTTTT; CDR3 protein: CSARAWAEGAYEKLFF
V gene: TRBV27; J gene: TRBJ1-5; D gene: .; clone size: .; CDR3 DNA: TGTGCCACGAAAGGGACATCGGGTAGCAATCAGCCCCAGCATTTT; CDR3 protein: CATKGTSGSNQPQHF
V gene: TRBV9; J gene: TRBJ2-1; D gene: TRBD2; clone size: .; CDR3 DNA: TGTGCCAGCAGCGACCTAGCGGGAGAATACTACAATGAGCAGTTCTTC; CDR3 protein: CASSDLAGEYYNEQFF
V gene: TRBV29-1; J gene: TRBJ2-7; D gene: TRBD2; clone size: .; CDR3 DNA: TGCAGCGCAACCGGGACTAGCGCGTACGAGCAGTACTTC; CDR3 protein: CSATGTSAYEQYF
V gene: TRBV11-2; J gene: TRBJ2-7; D gene: .; clone size: .; CDR3 DNA: TGTGCCAGCAGCTCCACTCAGGGGGGCCGTATCTACGAGCAGTACTTC; CDR3 protein: CASSSTQGGRIYEQYF
V gene: TRBV5-5; J gene: TRBJ1-1; D gene: .; clone size: .; CDR3 DNA: TGTGCCAGCAGCTTGGTACTCACTGAAGCTTTCTTT; CDR3 protein: CASSLVLTEAFF
V gene: TRBV19; J gene: TRBJ2-1; D gene: TRBD2; clone size: .; CDR3 DNA: TGTGCCAGTAGCCCCACTAGCGGCTCCTACAATGAGCAGTTCTTC; CDR3 protein: CASSPTSGSYNEQFF
V gene: TRBV12-5; J gene: TRBJ1-2; D gene: .; clone size: .; CDR3 DNA: TGTGCTAGTGGTTTGCGGGGAGGGGACTATGGCTACACCTTC; CDR3 protein: CASGLRGGDYGYTF
V gene: TRBV2; J gene: TRBJ2-1; D gene: TRBD2; clone size: .; CDR3 DNA: TGTGCCAGCAGTGGACTAGCGGGAGGGCTAGGTTCCTACAATGAGCAGTTCTTC; CDR3 protein: CASSGLAGGLGSYNEQFF
V gene: TRBV9; J gene: TRBJ2-3; D gene: TRBD2; clone size: .; CDR3 DNA: TGTGCCAGCAGCGGACCCCTGGCGGGGGGGAGCACAGATACGCAGTATTTT; CDR3 protein: CASSGPLAGGSTDTQYF